The T cell receptor beta chain described here comes from a study of cytomegalovirus exposure and HLA in healthy donors. Study-level findings and limits: In an earlier analysis, productive rearrangement rates for most beta V segments clustered near 87% or 30%. The Asian-associated ancestry cluster reportedly had fewer N-insertions than the approximately 670-donor mean in a later analysis. Likely technical artifact: a cluster of highly shared sequence variants.

With respect to this clone: Its target is not known.

Though nominally healthy at sampling, donors likely had unrecorded immune exposures. Germline CDR1 is LNHDA and CDR2 is SQIVND (reference sequence). This CDR3 has 16 amino acids. V lost 6 bases to trimming and J lost 6 bases, with 21 bases between them. The PCR employed 60 Vbeta primers together with 13 Jbeta primers. Measured with immunoSEQ multiplex PCR; TCRdb has only the in-frame clones, and not every one. The sample carries 120,000 to 150,000 clones, 80% recorded once. Source material: PBMCs. The J gene is TRBJ1-5, the V gene TRBV19, with a tentative D call TRBD1 (6 bases). The TCR sequence derives from a man aged 25 to 40 in good health and CMV-seronegative. The CDR3 spells CASRDLQGEFGQPQHF. The CDR3 DNA reads as TGTGCCAGTAGGGATTTACAGGGTGAGTTCGGTCAGCCCCAGCATTTT. The variable domain in full, with the rest retrieved from reference TRBV19 and TRBJ1-5, is DGGITQSPKYLFRKEGQNVTLSCEQNLNHDAMYWYRQDPGQGLRLIYYSQIVNDFQKGDIAEGYSVSREKKESFPLTVTSAQKNPTAFYLCASRDLQGEFGQPQHFGDGTRLSIL.